These T cell receptor beta chains were read from a single sample in a study of blood T cell repertoires in COVID-19. Sequencing was performed with immunoSEQ multiplex PCR; in TCRdb, only in-frame clones are kept and a portion is missing. The sample lists about 480,000 clones, roughly nine tenths seen once, with 0.7% to 1% in the top ten. Sequencing input: peripheral blood. These receptors came from a man younger than 30 with COVID-19, enrolled during active disease. Both conserved end residues are part of each CDR3. Each record gives: D gene, V gene, CDR3 length, clone size, J gene, CDR3 DNA, CDR3 protein. A D gene is named only where the DNA matches it firmly. The size field is filled for only some rows; it gives once, few, many or a size class.

-,TRBV5-1,13,-,TRBJ2-1,TGCGCCAGCAGCTTAAAACTAGAAAATGAGCAGTTCTTC,CASSLKLENEQFF
TRBD2,TRBV12-5,18,-,TRBJ2-3,TGTGCTAGTGGTTCCCGAGGGACTAGCGGGAGAGGGCCAGATACGCAGTATTTT,CASGSRGTSGRGPDTQYF
-,TRBV11-2,15,-,TRBJ1-2,TGTGCCAGCAGCCATTTTGTGGGGGGAAACTATGGCTACACCTTC,CASSHFVGGNYGYTF
-,TRBV11-2,12,few,TRBJ2-2,TGTGCCAGCAGCTCTTACACCGGGGAGCTGTTTTTT,CASSSYTGELFF
TRBD2,TRBV5-6,16,-,TRBJ2-3,TGTGCCAGCAGCTCCCGTGGTAGCGGGAGTACAGATACGCAGTATTTT,CASSSRGSGSTDTQYF
-,TRBV4-1,14,-,TRBJ1-4,TGCGCCAGCGGAACAGGCCCCGGGGGTGAAAAACTGTTTTTT,CASGTGPGGEKLFF
-,TRBV7-9,13,-,TRBJ2-7,TGTGCCAGCAGCCCGGCGGCTTCCTACGAGCAGTACTTC,CASSPAASYEQYF
-,TRBV7-8,15,-,TRBJ2-7,TGTGCCAGCAGCTTAGCAGGGGTTAGGGTGTCCGAGCAGTACTTC,CASSLAGVRVSEQYF
TRBD1,TRBV11-3,16,once,TRBJ2-5,TGTGCCAGCAGCTTAGGGAGGGCAGGGGGCTTAGAGACCCAGTACTTC,CASSLGRAGGLETQYF
TRBD2,TRBV19,15,-,TRBJ2-7,TGTGCCAGTAGTATAGGTAGCGGGGGGATCTACGAGCAGTACTTC,CASSIGSGGIYEQYF
-,TRBV5-1,13,-,TRBJ1-4,TGCGCCAGCAGCTCGGGACTTGAGGGAAAACTGTTTTTT,CASSSGLEGKLFF
-,TRBV2,14,-,TRBJ1-1,TGTGCCAGCAGGGCCGGGTCAGAGAGCACTGAAGCTTTCTTT,CASRAGSESTEAFF
TRBD2,TRBV7-6,15,-,TRBJ2-1,TGTGCCAGCAGCTTTAGCGGGAGGGCCGTGCATGAGCAGTTCTTC,CASSFSGRAVHEQFF
-,TRBV12-3/TRBV12-4,12,once,TRBJ1-2,TGTGCCAGCAACCAGGTCGGGGTTGGCTACACCTTC,CASNQVGVGYTF
TRBD1,TRBV5-8,16,-,TRBJ1-2,TGTGCCAGCAGCTTACTCACACAGGGGGCAAGCTATGGCTACACCTTC,CASSLLTQGASYGYTF
TRBD2,TRBV7-9,17,-,TRBJ2-1,TGTGCCAGCAGCCAGTACGTTCTAGCGGGGGGATACAATGAGCAGTTCTTC,CASSQYVLAGGYNEQFF
-,TRBV5-1,15,-,TRBJ2-2,TGCGCCAGCAGCAAACTAGGGGGTGGTACCGGGGAGCTGTTTTTT,CASSKLGGGTGELFF
-,TRBV21-1,19,-,TRBJ2-3,TGTGCCAGCAGCAAGACGGCTAGCGGGAGTACTCCCTACACAGATACGCAGTATTTT,CASSKTASGSTPYTDTQYF
-,TRBV2,11,-,TRBJ2-7,TGTGCCAGCGGGCTGGGCTACGAGCAGTACTTC,CASGLGYEQYF
TRBD2,TRBV6-5,15,-,TRBJ2-5,TGTGCCAGCAGTTACGCGGGGGGGTTACAAGAGACCCAGTACTTC,CASSYAGGLQETQYF
-,TRBV18,12,once,TRBJ1-6,TGTGCCAGCTCACCACAGGGGGTTGACCTCCACTTT,CASSPQGVDLHF
TRBD2,TRBV19,15,-,TRBJ2-1,TGTGCCAGTAGTGTCGAACTAGCGGGAAACAATGAGCAGTTCTTC,CASSVELAGNNEQFF
-,TRBV4-2,16,-,TRBJ2-3,TGTGCCAGCAGCCAAGGCGGGGCACGCAGCACAGATACGCAGTATTTT,CASSQGGARSTDTQYF
-,TRBV5-4,13,-,TRBJ2-1,TGTGCCAGCAGCTTCGAGCGGAACAATGAGCAGTTCTTC,CASSFERNNEQFF
-,TRBV2,14,-,TRBJ2-5,TGTGCCAGCAGGATCAGGGAGGCACAAGAGACCCAGTACTTC,CASRIREAQETQYF
TRBD1,TRBV4-1,15,-,TRBJ1-1,TGCGCCAGCAGCCGCCCGGGACAGGGGGACACTGAAGCTTTCTTT,CASSRPGQGDTEAFF
TRBD2,TRBV19,15,-,TRBJ2-5,TGTGCCAGTAGTATAGTAGGGGCGGGGGAAGAGACCCAGTACTTC,CASSIVGAGEETQYF